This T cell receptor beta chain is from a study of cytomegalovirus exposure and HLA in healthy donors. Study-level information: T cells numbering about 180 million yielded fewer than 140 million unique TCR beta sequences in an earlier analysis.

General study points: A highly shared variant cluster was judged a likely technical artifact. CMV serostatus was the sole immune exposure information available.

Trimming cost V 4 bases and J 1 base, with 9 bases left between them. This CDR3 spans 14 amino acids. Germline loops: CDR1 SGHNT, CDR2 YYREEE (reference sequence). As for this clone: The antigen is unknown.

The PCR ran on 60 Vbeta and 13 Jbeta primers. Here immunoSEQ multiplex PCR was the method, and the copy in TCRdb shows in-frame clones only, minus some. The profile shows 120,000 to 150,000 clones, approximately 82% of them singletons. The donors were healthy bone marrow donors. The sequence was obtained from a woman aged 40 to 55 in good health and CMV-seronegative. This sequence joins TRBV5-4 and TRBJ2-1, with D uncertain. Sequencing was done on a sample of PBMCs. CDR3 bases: TGTGCCAGCAGCCGGTGGGCGTCCTACAATGAGCAGTTCTTC. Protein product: CASSRWASYNEQFF.